Presented here are 14 T cell receptor beta chains from one specimen sequenced in a study of human T cells and chemical hapten exposure. Time point described: patch test 3, about 24 weeks after DPC sensitization. Regarding treatment: therapeutic diphenylcyclopropenone sensitization with weekly scalp DPC. TCRdb independently ran MiXCR on the RACE reads; one entry per CDR3 protein. The sample consists of about 90,000 distinct CDR3 sequences, approximately 11% of them appearing once. The sample was whole blood, taken in connection with sensitization to the hapten diphenylcyclopropenone (DPC). The source is a woman aged 30 to 39 with alopecia areata. Some clones in this sample may be carry-over from other donors' samples.

This clonotype was found a few times. The CDR3 bases are TGCAGGGTACCGCAAAGGACAGGGGTTTCAGATACGCAGTATTTT. This encodes CRVPQRTGVSDTQYF. The V call is TRBV20-1, the J call TRBJ2-3; TRBD1 matches 9 bases. The CDR3 has 15 amino acids. Germline CDR1 and CDR2: DFQATT and SNEGSKA (reference sequence).

This clonotype was counted a few times. This chain joins TRBV4-3 and TRBJ1-6; TRBD1 matches at 7 bases. The CDR3 loop spans 16 amino acids. V shed 4 bases and J 7 bases; nucleotides not matched to a gene: 10. Per the germline V gene, CDR1 is LGHNA and CDR2 is YSLEER. The CDR3 region has the DNA TGCGCCAGCAGCCTCGGGCCGGGACAGAAAAATTCACCCCTCCACTTT. Protein: CASSLGPGQKNSPLHF.

This clonotype turned up a few times. The rearrangement links TRBV2 to TRBJ2-3; 7 bases align to TRBD1. V gave up 6 bases and J gave up 2 bases; unmatched junction bases: 11. CDR1 SNHLY and CDR2 FYNNEI come from the germline V gene. The CDR3 totals 16 residues. This chain's CDR3 is CASRGDSRPYTDTQYF. CDR3 DNA sequence: TGTGCCAGCAGGGGGGACAGTCGCCCTTACACAGATACGCAGTATTTT.

There are many counts of this clonotype. The rearrangement uses TRBV20-1 and TRBJ2-2, with 10 bases matching TRBD2. V lost 6 bases and J lost 7; bases outside the gene matches: 14. The CDR3 is 16 residues long. Germline lookup yields CDR1 DFQATT and CDR2 SNEGSKA (reference sequence). This CDR3 is CSAPSGIAGGGGELFF. In nucleotides, the CDR3 is TGCAGTGCCCCGAGTGGGATAGCGGGAGGTGGCGGGGAGCTGTTTTTT.

This clonotype was detected a few times. The chain carries TRBV6-4 and TRBJ2-2; D is perhaps TRBD2 (5 bases). The germline V and J ends were trimmed by 0 bases and 0 bases, with 17 bases remaining between them. CDR3 length equals 19 residues. Looked up from germline, CDR1 is MRHNA and CDR2 is SNTAGT. CDR3 DNA: TGTGCCAGCAGTGACTCCCGTTCTAGCATACCCGCGAACACCGGGGAGCTGTTTTTT. Encoded protein: CASSDSRSSIPANTGELFF.

The sample holds many counts of this clonotype. The chain couples TRBV10-3 to TRBJ2-5; TRBD1 or TRBD2 may be the D gene (5 bases each). Germline V gene lookup returns CDR1 ENHRY and CDR2 SYGVKD. The CDR3 consists of 16 residues. V was cut by 3 bases and J by 2 bases, with 16 bases left in between. The CDR3 is CAISETDPGTQETQYF. CDR3 bases: TGTGCCATCAGTGAAACCGACCCCGGGACGCAAGAGACCCAGTACTTC.

The J gene is TRBJ2-1, the V gene TRBV3-1; D is undetermined. The CDR3 is made up of 15 amino acids. V was pared by 0 bases and J by 0 bases, with 6 bases between. Germline-derived CDR1 and CDR2 are LGHDT and YNNKEL (reference sequence). CDR3 nucleotides: TGTGCCAGCAGCCAAGATGTCAACTCCTACAATGAGCAGTTCTTC. It yields the protein CASSQDVNSYNEQFF.

V is TRBV6-5 and J is TRBJ1-5, with D possibly matching TRBD1 (5 bases). Trimming shortened V by 6 bases and J by 1 base, and 7 bases separated the two germline ends. Per germline, CDR1 MNHEY and CDR2 SVGAGI. The CDR3 loop spans 13 amino acids. The CDR3 DNA is TGTGCCAGCAGCCGACAGAGCAATCAGCCCCAGCATTTT. Amino acid sequence: CASSRQSNQPQHF.

J is TRBJ2-1 and V is TRBV11-2, with a weak D call TRBD2 (5 bases). The V gene lost 7 bases and the J gene lost 7 bases, with 14 bases spanning the gap. Germline lookup yields CDR1 SGHAT and CDR2 FQNNGV. CDR3 length: 13 amino acids. CDR3 residues: CASKSGTRNEQFF. Here the CDR3 DNA reads TGTGCCAGCAAGAGCGGTACCAGGAATGAGCAGTTCTTC.

This clonotype was counted ten times or more. The chain couples TRBV6-6 to TRBJ2-7; 8 bases line up with TRBD1. Trimming took 6 bases from V and 11 from J; bases not matched to a gene: 12. CDR1 MNHNY and CDR2 SVGAGI come from the germline V gene (reference sequence). The CDR3 sequence is 13 residues long. The CDR3 DNA reads as TGTGCCAGCAGCCACGGACAGGGTCAAATGGAGTACTTC. This gives the protein CASSHGQGQMEYF.

The chain uses TRBV5-4 and TRBJ2-3; D is possibly TRBD1 or TRBD2 (5 bases each). V lost 4 bases and J 5 bases, leaving 11 bases between the germline ends. Germline V gene data show CDR1 as SGHNT and CDR2 as YYREEE (reference sequence). CDR3 length equals 13 residues. CDR3 sequence reads: CASSRGAGDTQYF. The DNA for the CDR3 is TGTGCCAGCAGCAGAGGGGCCGGAGATACGCAGTATTTT.

This clonotype came up many times. This chain connects TRBV29-1 to TRBJ2-3; D remains ambiguous. V was pared by 8 bases and J by 7 bases, with 13 bases between. The V gene's germline CDR1 is SQVTM and CDR2 ANQGSEA. The CDR3 has 11 residues. CDR3 coding DNA: TGCAGCCCTGGTGATGGGAATACGCAGTATTTT. It translates to CSPGDGNTQYF.

On this clonotype itself: Being one base from a much bigger clone, this may be a read error. The gene calls are TRBV28 and TRBJ1-3; D gene uncertain. The CDR3 sequence is 15 residues long. Germline lookup yields CDR1 MDHEN and CDR2 SYDVKM. For the CDR3, the DNA is TGTACCAGCAGTGATAATCACTTCTCTGGAAACACCATATATTTT. Its translation: CTSSDNHFSGNTIYF.

This clonotype was observed many times. J is TRBJ2-1 and V is TRBV6-8, with TRBD2 matching over 7 bases. V shed 1 base and J 0 bases; nucleotides not matched to a gene: 12. Germline assignment: CDR1 MNHGY and CDR2 SAAAGT. The CDR3 is 19 residues long. CDR3 coding DNA: TGTGCCAGCAGTTACTGGAACGGGACTAACAAGAGCTCCTACAATGAGCAGTTCTTC. As protein: CASSYWNGTNKSSYNEQFF.